This T cell receptor beta chain was identified in a study of cytomegalovirus exposure and HLA in healthy donors. Whole-study context: Genetic ancestry analysis placed 81% of the 400 or so donors that were genotyped in the Caucasian-associated cluster. Points from the study as a whole: Under in vitro conditions, a few CMV-associated chains were confirmed as specific for CMV antigens. Earlier results showed most TCR beta V segments being productive about 87% or about 30% of the time.

Both 60 Vbeta primers and 13 Jbeta primers went into the PCR. Generated by immunoSEQ multiplex PCR, the TCRdb table keeps only in-frame clones and is missing some. The sample shows around 88,000 clones, approximately 79% of them seen only once. In the case of this clone: Antigen specificity is unknown.

The donors (healthy individuals) were bone marrow donors. The TCR sequence derives from a male donor in good health and CMV-seronegative. Specimen: PBMCs.

The CDR3: CASKNRASVNGYTF. The CDR3 bases are TGTGCCAGCAAGAACAGGGCCTCGGTGAATGGCTACACCTTC. The chain joins TRBV27 to TRBJ1-2, with D possibly matching TRBD1 (6 bases). CDR3 length: 14 amino acids. CDR1 and CDR2 from the germline V gene are MNHEY and SMNVEV (reference sequence). V lost 7 bases to trimming and J lost 6 bases, with 18 bases between them.